The 21 T cell receptor beta chains given below trace back to one sample, sequenced in a study of T cell repertoires in cytomegalovirus infection (dated by TCRdb to about 2019). Antigen specificity for these receptors is unknown. This specimen's treatment or condition label, per the study, means: in vitro stimulation with specific CMV peptide epitopes to enrich CMV-specific T cells. For sequencing, an Illumina HiSeq 1500 was employed. The public reads were quality trimmed at Q25 with fastp and then assembled into clones with MiXCR by TCRdb, keeping productive beta chains. Rows merge per CDR3 protein into single entries with the most common DNA and genes. This sample holds approximately 340,000 distinct CDR3 sequences; 25% to 30% were observed only once. The leading ten clones occupy around 20% of the sample. The sequenced sample was cultured PBMCs, obtained from culture after CMV antigen stimulation. The receptors were sampled from a human donor in good health (CMV status not recorded). Some clones in this sample may be carry-over from other donors' samples.

The chain is built from TRBV5-4 and TRBJ2-7, with D unresolved. V was pared by 0 bases and J by 4 bases, with 14 bases between. The CDR3 length is 15 residues. Germline CDR1 and CDR2: SGHNT and YYREEE (reference sequence). The CDR3 region is CASSLEGIYAYEQYF. CDR3 DNA sequence: TGTGCCAGCAGCTTGGAAGGGATTTACGCGTACGAGCAGTACTTC.

This sequence joins TRBV11-1 and TRBJ1-1, with D tentatively TRBD1 (6 bases). The CDR3 is 14 residues long. Deletions cut 1 base from V and 3 bases from J, with 9 bases between. Germline assignment: CDR1 SGHAT and CDR2 FQDESV (reference sequence). The CDR3: CASSLVYRDTEAFF. Written as DNA, the CDR3 is TGTGCCAGCAGCTTAGTCTACAGGGACACTGAAGCTTTCTTT.

This clonotype was detected a few times. The genes are TRBV4-1 and TRBJ2-2; D uncertain. In germline, CDR1 is MGHRA, CDR2 YSYEKL. The ends were cut back, 0 bases at V and 5 bases at J, with 7 bases in the middle. The CDR3 consists of 14 residues. Written as DNA, the CDR3 is TGCGCCAGCAGCCAAGACGGGTTAACCGGGGAGCTGTTTTTT. Residues: CASSQDGLTGELFF.

The chain combines TRBV27 with TRBJ2-7; tentatively, D is TRBD2 (6 bases). This CDR3 is 14 amino acids long. CDR1 MNHEY and CDR2 SMNVEV come from the germline V gene (reference sequence). The V end was cut by 5 bases, the J end by 0 bases, with 11 bases between. The DNA for the CDR3 is TGTGCCAGCAGTCCCCGGGGGTACTCCTACGAGCAGTACTTC. Translated, it gives CASSPRGYSYEQYF.

This clonotype showed up many times. V is TRBV6-6 and J is TRBJ1-5; tentative D call: TRBD1 (5 bases). From germline, CDR1 is MNHNY and CDR2 SVGAGI (reference sequence). V was trimmed by 3 bases and J by 5 bases, leaving 14 bases between them. The CDR3 has 15 residues. Written as DNA, the CDR3 is TGTGCCAGCAGTTATAAGGGGTCACAATATCAGCCCCAGCATTTT. Translation: CASSYKGSQYQPQHF.

The rearrangement joins TRBV5-8 to TRBJ1-5; 7 positions match TRBD1. Germline V CDR1 and CDR2: SGHTS, YDEGEE. V shed 4 bases and J 5 bases; nucleotides not matched to a gene: 12. CDR3 length equals 16 residues. The CDR3 nucleotides are TGTGCCAGCAGCCCACCGACAGGGAATAAGGATCAGCCCCAGCATTTT. It specifies CASSPPTGNKDQPQHF.

The chain is built from TRBV7-4 and TRBJ2-7; TRBD1 agrees at 8 bases. The junction had 15 bases not matched to a gene; V was cut back by 5 bases and J by 3 bases. The CDR3 has 17 residues. Germline V gives CDR1 SGHVT, CDR2 SQSDAQ. CDR3: CASSGAGTGKSNYEQYF. CDR3 DNA: TGTGCCAGCAGCGGAGCCGGGACAGGCAAATCCAACTACGAGCAGTACTTC.

This clonotype came up many times. The rearrangement links TRBV12-3 or TRBV12-4 to TRBJ1-5; D is undetermined. This CDR3 has 13 residues. Between the trimmed V and J ends, which lost 5 bases and 4 bases, there was a span of 9 bases. In DNA form, the CDR3 reads TGTGCCAGCAGTCCAATGGCGAATCAGCCCCAGCATTTT. It is translated as CASSPMANQPQHF.

This clonotype was recorded a few times. The gene calls are TRBV7-2 and TRBJ1-2; D unresolved. CDR1 SGHTA and CDR2 FQGNSA come from the germline V gene. Trimming removed 5 bases from V and 8 bases from J, with 18 bases in between. The CDR3 spans 14 residues. The CDR3 here is CASSPRRVGGGYTF. CDR3 coding DNA: TGTGCCAGCAGCCCCCGCCGGGTGGGAGGGGGCTACACCTTC.

A few counts support this clonotype. This chain connects TRBV4-2 to TRBJ2-2; unclear D gene. With 0 bases removed from V and 6 bases from J, the gap between germline ends came to 11 bases. This CDR3 region has 15 residues. Germline V gives CDR1 LGHNA, CDR2 YNFKEQ. Here the CDR3 DNA reads TGTGCCAGCAGCCAAGAGAGGCTTGGGGCCGGGGAGCTGTTTTTT. This encodes CASSQERLGAGELFF.

In this sample, this clonotype turned up a few times. The chain joins TRBV6-5 to TRBJ1-2, with D maybe TRBD1 (5 bases). This CDR3 region has 14 residues. Germline V gene lookup returns CDR1 MNHEY and CDR2 SVGAGI. V was trimmed by 0 bases and J by 7 bases, leaving 12 bases between them. CDR3 amino acids: CASSYSRGEGGYTF. Written as DNA, the CDR3 is TGTGCCAGCAGTTACTCGAGAGGGGAGGGTGGCTACACCTTC.

This clonotype was recorded once. The chain uses TRBV3-1 and TRBJ2-2; 12 bases are shared with TRBD2. The CDR3 loop spans 19 amino acids. The V and J ends lost 2 bases and 4 bases, in that order; junction bases with no gene match: 11. The germline CDR1 and CDR2 sequences are LGHDT and YNNKEL (reference sequence). CDR3 amino acids: CASSQFGAGLAGITGELFF. The CDR3, as DNA: TGTGCCAGCAGCCAATTTGGAGCCGGACTAGCGGGAATCACCGGGGAGCTGTTTTTT.

The chain combines TRBV5-6 with TRBJ1-2; D gene uncertain. Trimming took off 3 bases at V and 6 bases at J, with 15 bases between the two ends. CDR3 size: 14 residues. The germline CDR1 and CDR2 sequences are SGHDT and YYEEEE. The CDR3 loop reads CASSYKGPLHGYTF. The CDR3 nucleotides read TGTGCCAGCAGCTATAAAGGACCGCTTCATGGCTACACCTTC.

The rearrangement joins TRBV5-4 to TRBJ1-3, with D uncertain. V lost 7 bases and J lost 4, with 12 bases in between. Germline V gives CDR1 SGHNT, CDR2 YYREEE (reference sequence). This CDR3 has 13 residues. The CDR3 bases are TGTGCCAGCCGCTCAGACGGGGGAAACACCATATATTTT. This sequence encodes CASRSDGGNTIYF.

This clonotype was picked up a small number of times. The chain combines TRBV28 with TRBJ1-1; no clear D gene. Germline V gene data show CDR1 as MDHEN and CDR2 as SYDVKM. This CDR3 contains 13 residues. Trimming stripped 10 bases from V and 0 bases from J, with 12 bases between. The chain's CDR3 is CATIGMMNTEAFF. The CDR3 DNA reads as TGTGCCACCATTGGCATGATGAACACTGAAGCTTTCTTT.

This sequence joins TRBV6-1 and TRBJ2-1; TRBD2 agrees at 7 bases. Germline CDR1 and CDR2: MNHNS and SASEGT. V was clipped by 6 bases and J by 10 bases; unmatched bases: 12. The CDR3 has 14 amino acids. The CDR3 DNA follows: TGTGCCAGCAGCGGGGCGGGGGTAATGTTAGAGCAGTTCTTC. Translating gives CASSGAGVMLEQFF.

This clonotype was observed once. The rearrangement joins TRBV29-1 to TRBJ1-2; D gene unclear. V lost 7 bases, J lost 8 bases, and 14 bases lay in between. This CDR3 is 11 amino acids long. Per germline, CDR1 SQVTM and CDR2 ANQGSEA. As DNA, the CDR3 is TGCAGCGGTTCGGGTGGTAGCGGCTACACCTTC. Its translation: CSGSGGSGYTF.

This clonotype has more than one count but fewer than ten. V gene TRBV28 combines with J gene TRBJ1-2; tentatively, D is TRBD1 (6 bases). V was shortened by 10 bases and J by 5 bases, with 14 bases between the two germline ends. The germline gives CDR1 MDHEN, CDR2 SYDVKM. The CDR3 extends over 12 amino acids. CDR3: CATLDRKYGYTF. In DNA, the CDR3 is TGTGCCACCCTGGACAGAAAATATGGCTACACCTTC.

This clonotype was recorded many times. The chain employs TRBV7-8 and TRBJ1-1; D unclear. V was cut by 1 base and J by 7 bases, with 7 bases left in between. CDR1 is SGHVS and CDR2 is FQNEAQ in the germline V gene. CDR3 length: 12 amino acids. The CDR3 DNA is TGTGCCAGCAGCTTAGGGCAGCTTGAAGCTTTCTTT. Amino acid sequence: CASSLGQLEAFF.

This sequence joins TRBV19 and TRBJ2-7; D is perhaps TRBD1 (5 bases). Trimming stripped 4 bases from V and 5 bases from J, with 15 bases between. Germline CDR1 LNHDA, CDR2 SQIVND (reference sequence). This CDR3 has 14 residues. CDR3 amino acids: CASSNSQGNHEQYF. As DNA, the CDR3 is TGTGCCAGTAGTAACTCGCAGGGAAACCACGAGCAGTACTTC.

CDR3 bases: TGTGCCAGCAGTTCCAGCGGGGGCCTTCGTTACAATGAGCAGTTCTTC. Amino acid sequence: CASSSSGGLRYNEQFF. The gene calls are TRBV6-5 and TRBJ2-1; 8 bases agree with TRBD2. Germline loops: CDR1 MNHEY, CDR2 SVGAGI. The length of the CDR3 is 16 residues. V was clipped by 4 bases and J by 4 bases; unmatched bases: 9.